The sequence of this T cell receptor (beta chain) was determined in a study of blood T cell repertoires in COVID-19. The count of this clone is one. Participants, about 18 to 100 years old, spanned approximately 25 US areas. Participants were placed into cohorts based on the clinical history they reported. All recovered Cohort 3 donors got two negative PCRs, got clearance, or saw symptom resolution. Authors' data handling: Researchers report that nucleated cell counts were estimated from reference gene primer amplification. Sequencing used immunoSEQ multiplex PCR; TCRdb keeps in-frame clones, though not all of them. The V and J calls and clone size were taken over from that table, and D and trimming were inferred from the DNA. The sample consists of some 530,000 clones, more than 85% of them appearing once. Germline V gene lookup returns CDR1 MNHEY and CDR2 SVGAGI. The V end was cut by 8 bases, the J end by 0 bases, with 13 bases between. The CDR3 has 14 residues.

The sequence was collected from a woman between 55 and 75 years old who had recovered from COVID-19. The chain uses TRBV6-5 and TRBJ1-2; no definite D call. Sequencing used PBMCs or T cells enriched from blood (not recorded which). The CDR3 coding sequence is TGTGCCAGCGTTAGTAAATCGGCTAACTATGGCTACACCTTC. Amino acid sequence: CASVSKSANYGYTF.